The text below deals with one T cell receptor beta chain. No antigen is known for it. The entry originates in a study of cytomegalovirus exposure and HLA in healthy donors. The V gene's germline CDR1 is SNHLY and CDR2 FYNNEI. CDR3 length: 15 amino acids. V lost 8 bases, J lost 7 bases, and 20 bases lay in between. Broader study findings: In a later analysis, first-cohort TCR clusters were found to tend to co-occur in the approximately 120 validation repertoires. Cytomegalovirus-associated status was assigned to 164 TCR beta chains.

TCRdb keeps only in-frame clones here, not all; method: immunoSEQ multiplex PCR. The table shows about 190,000 clones, with around 82% occurring only once. The TCR sequence derives from a woman between 18 and 29 years old in good health and CMV-seropositive. The material sequenced was PBMCs. The chain links TRBV2 to TRBJ1-4, with D perhaps matching TRBD1 (6 bases). CDR3 loop: CASGNQSPRGEKLFF. Written as DNA, the CDR3 is TGTGCCAGCGGTAACCAGAGTCCCAGGGGTGAAAAACTGTTTTTT.